Presented here are 29 T cell receptor beta chains from one specimen sequenced in a study of identical twins. MiXCR was run by TCRdb on the 5' RACE reads, yielding one entry per CDR3 protein. The profile shows 1.5 million to 2 million distinct CDR3 sequences, 25% to 35% of them singletons. The sample consisted of cord blood. These receptors all stem from a newborn girl in good health.

The chain carries TRBV3-1 and TRBJ2-1, with 9 bases that match TRBD2. The germline gives CDR1 LGHDT, CDR2 YNNKEL (reference sequence). The CDR3 extends over 17 amino acids. J was trimmed by 7 bases and V by 0 bases; bases with no gene match: 10. CDR3: CASSQESLLAGTNEQFF. CDR3 sequence (DNA): TGTGCCAGCAGCCAAGAGTCGTTGCTAGCGGGGACAAATGAGCAGTTCTTC.

This clonotype is a singleton in its sample. This may stem from a read error, because a much larger clone lies one nucleotide away. This chain links TRBV20-1 with TRBJ2-7, with D hard to call. Germline CDR1 and CDR2: DFQATT and SNEGSKA (reference sequence). The CDR3 has 14 amino acids. Trimming removed 0 bases at V and 3 bases at J, with 12 bases between. CDR3 in DNA: TGCAGTGCTAGAGACCGACTGGGCTTCTACGAGCAGTACTTC. This encodes CSARDRLGFYEQYF.

This chain links TRBV30 with TRBJ2-4; TRBD1 might be the D (7 bases). The length of the CDR3 is 14 residues. The germline CDR1 and CDR2 sequences are GTSNPN and SVGIG (reference sequence). V was shortened by 8 bases and J by 0 bases, with 14 bases between the two germline ends. CDR3 sequence (DNA): TGTGCCGCGGGACAGCCCCTAGCCAAAAACATTCAGTACTTC. Translating it yields CAAGQPLAKNIQYF.

The chain employs TRBV4-2 and TRBJ2-7; TRBD1 matches 7 bases. V lost 0 bases to trimming and J lost 0 bases; unmatched junction nucleotides: 8. This CDR3 region has 17 residues. The germline CDR1 and CDR2 sequences are LGHNA and YNFKEQ. The CDR3 spells CASSQDLGQATSYEQYF. The CDR3 DNA sequence: TGTGCCAGCAGCCAAGATCTCGGACAGGCTACCTCCTACGAGCAGTACTTC.

The chain carries TRBV5-1 and TRBJ2-3; no firm D call. V gave up 5 bases and J gave up 5 bases, with 12 bases separating them. The CDR3 contains 13 residues. Germline CDR1 is SGHRS and CDR2 is YFSETQ. The CDR3 sequence is CASRVRSIDTQYF. The CDR3 nucleotides are TGCGCCAGCAGGGTACGATCTATAGATACGCAGTATTTT.

This clonotype turned up a few times. The chain combines TRBV29-1 with TRBJ1-1; D is unresolved. This CDR3 region has 12 residues. CDR1 SQVTM and CDR2 ANQGSEA come from the germline V gene. Trimming took off 7 bases at V and 1 base at J, with 10 bases between the two ends. CDR3 coding DNA: TGCAGCGCGGGGTCAGGGAACACTGAAGCTTTCTTT. Translating gives CSAGSGNTEAFF.

This clonotype was counted only a few times. The chain carries TRBV28 and TRBJ1-1; D uncertain. CDR3 size: 12 residues. V gave up 4 bases and J gave up 11 bases, with 14 bases separating them. Germline CDR1 and CDR2: MDHEN and SYDVKM. CDR3 sequence: CASSSRPTLAFF. CDR3 nucleotides: TGTGCCAGCAGTTCCCGGCCGACCCTGGCTTTCTTT.

The rearrangement uses TRBV29-1 and TRBJ1-5; 8 positions match TRBD1. The CDR3 contains 14 residues. Germline-derived CDR1 and CDR2 are SQVTM and ANQGSEA. The V gene end was trimmed by 6 bases and the J gene end by 1 base; junction bases not matched to a gene: 5. The CDR3 DNA reads as TGCAGCGTCGCCGACAGGGGAAGCAATCAGCCCCAGCATTTT. It specifies CSVADRGSNQPQHF. Full variable domain (remainder filled in from reference TRBV29-1 and TRBJ1-5): SAVISQKPSRDICQRGTSLTIQCQVDSQVTMMFWYRQQPGQSLTLIATANQGSEATYESGFVIDKFPISRPNLTFSTLTVSNMSPEDSSIYLCSVADRGSNQPQHFGDGTRLSIL.

This rearrangement joins TRBV11-2 to TRBJ1-1; D remains ambiguous. Trimming stripped 1 base from V and 0 bases from J, with 12 bases between. This CDR3 region has 16 residues. Per germline, CDR1 SGHAT and CDR2 FQNNGV. CDR3 nucleotide sequence: TGTGCCAGCAGCTTAGTACAGCTTGGGATGAACACTGAAGCTTTCTTT. Residues: CASSLVQLGMNTEAFF. The whole variable domain, filled in from reference TRBV11-2 and TRBJ1-1, reads EAGVAQSPRYKIIEKRQSVAFWCNPISGHATLYWYQQILGQGPKLLIQFQNNGVVDDSQLPKDRFSAERLKGVDSTLKIQPAKLEDSAVYLCASSLVQLGMNTEAFFGQGTRLTVV.

The sample holds a few counts of this clonotype. The chain links TRBV12-3 or TRBV12-4 to TRBJ1-2, with 10 bases fitting TRBD1. J lost 7 bases, V lost 8 bases, and 4 bases had no gene match. The CDR3 sequence is 12 residues long. CDR3 residues: CASRDRGLGYTF. The CDR3 DNA reads as TGTGCCAGCCGAGACAGGGGGCTTGGCTACACCTTC.

V is TRBV20-1 and J is TRBJ2-3; 8 nucleotides match TRBD2. Germline V gene lookup returns CDR1 DFQATT and CDR2 SNEGSKA (reference sequence). The V and J ends lost 6 bases and 1 base, in that order; junction bases with no gene match: 9. There are 15 residues in the CDR3. The CDR3 DNA follows: TGCAGTGCCAGGGATAGCGGGAAGGGCACAGATACGCAGTATTTT. It encodes CSARDSGKGTDTQYF.

This clonotype was detected only a few times. The chain is built from TRBV11-2 and TRBJ1-1; the D gene is possibly TRBD1 (6 bases). Germline V gene data show CDR1 as SGHAT and CDR2 as FQNNGV. The CDR3 has 17 residues. V lost 4 bases and J lost 4, with 22 bases in between. CDR3 amino acids: CASSSIWGRGRGTEAFF. The CDR3 region has the DNA TGTGCCAGCAGCTCAATATGGGGACGGGGGCGGGGCACTGAAGCTTTCTTT.

The rearrangement uses TRBV5-1 and TRBJ2-7, with D maybe TRBD2 (7 bases). Trimming removed 1 base from V and 1 base from J, with 12 bases in between. The CDR3 consists of 15 residues. The germline gives CDR1 SGHRS, CDR2 YFSETQ. CDR3 region: CASSLLRGASYEQYF. CDR3 bases: TGCGCCAGCAGCTTGTTACGGGGGGCGTCCTACGAGCAGTACTTC.

Regarding this clonotype: One end of the junction varies from germline; a read error may be responsible. The rearrangement uses TRBV20-1 and TRBJ2-1; 7 bases are a match to TRBD2. Germline CDR1 and CDR2: DFQATT and SNEGSKA (reference sequence). The CDR3 is 14 residues long. DNA of the CDR3: TGCGGTGCTAGACTACCGGGACTATACAATGAGCAGTTCTTC. Translation gives CGARLPGLYNEQFF.

The V gene is TRBV9, the J gene TRBJ2-7, with TRBD2 matching over 10 bases. The CDR3 length is 15 residues. V dropped 3 bases and J dropped 0; count of bases not matched to a gene: 3. The germline V gene encodes CDR1 SGDLS and CDR2 YYNGEE. Here the CDR3 reads CASSGASGGSYEQYF. CDR3 DNA: TGTGCCAGCAGCGGCGCTAGCGGGGGCTCCTACGAGCAGTACTTC.

This clonotype has more than one count but fewer than ten. The chain employs TRBV29-1 and TRBJ1-2, with 7 bases that match TRBD1. Per the germline V gene, CDR1 is SQVTM and CDR2 is ANQGSEA. The CDR3 spans 14 residues. Unmatched junction bases numbered 5, after V lost 0 bases and J lost 4 bases. CDR3 nucleotides: TGCAGCGTTGAAGATCACGAGGGGGCCTATGGCTACACCTTC. Translating gives CSVEDHEGAYGYTF. The complete variable domain, with remaining parts taken from reference TRBV29-1 and TRBJ1-2, reads SAVISQKPSRDICQRGTSLTIQCQVDSQVTMMFWYRQQPGQSLTLIATANQGSEATYESGFVIDKFPISRPNLTFSTLTVSNMSPEDSSIYLCSVEDHEGAYGYTFGSGTRLTVV.

This clonotype turned up a few times. This sequence joins TRBV12-3 or TRBV12-4 and TRBJ2-3; the D is unclear. CDR3 length: 15 amino acids. The germline V and J ends were trimmed by 7 bases and 8 bases, with 22 bases remaining between them. CDR3 residues: CASTHFSPQRGTQYF. In DNA form, the CDR3 reads TGTGCCAGCACCCATTTCTCACCCCAGCGAGGTACGCAGTATTTT.

The chain employs TRBV7-9 and TRBJ1-1; TRBD1 aligns across 7 bases. The trim removed 4 bases at V and 0 bases at J, leaving 8 bases unmatched. Germline V lookup: CDR1 SEHNR, CDR2 FQNEAQ (reference sequence). The CDR3 runs to 16 residues. CDR3 in DNA: TGTGCCAGCAGCTCCGGGGGGACAGTGATGAACACTGAAGCTTTCTTT. Translating it yields CASSSGGTVMNTEAFF.

In the case of this clonotype: With a much larger clone just one base away, this may be a read error. This likely comes from a read error, as the CDR3 has no conserved phenylalanine or tryptophan at its end. The CDR3 spells CASSSGRRAKNIQYS. For the CDR3, the DNA is TGTGCCAGCAGTTCAGGACGGAGAGCCAAAAACATTCAGTACTCC. This chain links TRBV28 with TRBJ2-4; D is uncertain. V lost 4 bases and J lost 0, with 10 bases in between. CDR1 is MDHEN, CDR2 SYDVKM, per germline. The CDR3 contains 15 residues.

Only a few counts were recorded for this clonotype. This chain connects TRBV4-1 to TRBJ2-1; 14 bases agree with TRBD2. Germline lookup yields CDR1 MGHRA and CDR2 YSYEKL. The CDR3 is 17 amino acids. Trimming at V came to 4 bases and at J to 6 bases, leaving 8 bases not matched to a gene. The CDR3 DNA is TGCGCCAGCAGCCGATTCGGACTAGCGGGAGGAGGCAATGAGCAGTTCTTC. Translation: CASSRFGLAGGGNEQFF.

A few counts support this clonotype. This chain links TRBV24-1 with TRBJ2-4, with D maybe TRBD1 (5 bases). Judging by the DNA end, TRBJ2-5 fits better; the J call may be wrong. The CDR3 loop spans 14 amino acids. Germline assignment: CDR1 KGHDR and CDR2 SFDVKD. This CDR3 is CATSDWRQPETQYF. The DNA of the CDR3 is TGTGCCACCAGTGACTGGAGACAGCCGGAGACCCAGTACTTC.

The chain has TRBV6-5 and TRBJ1-5, with D unresolved. V dropped 6 bases and J dropped 4 bases, with 13 bases sitting between them. Germline assignment: CDR1 MNHEY and CDR2 SVGAGI. The CDR3 totals 14 residues. CDR3 nucleotides: TGTGCCAGCAGCCGGAACGGAGGTAATCAGCCCCAGCATTTT. Translated: CASSRNGGNQPQHF.

The rearrangement uses TRBV3-1 and TRBJ1-1, with unresolved D. The CDR3 is 12 residues long. V was shortened by 0 bases and J by 11 bases, with 10 bases between the two germline ends. Germline assignment: CDR1 LGHDT and CDR2 YNNKEL (reference sequence). The CDR3 here is CASSQDRAGAFF. DNA for the CDR3: TGTGCCAGCAGCCAAGATAGAGCTGGGGCTTTCTTT.

J is TRBJ1-5 and V is TRBV4-1; no clear D. Germline V gives CDR1 MGHRA, CDR2 YSYEKL. V shed 4 bases and J shed 3 bases, with 13 bases lying between them. This CDR3 has 15 residues. This CDR3 is CASSPDRDLNQPQHF. In DNA form, the CDR3 reads TGCGCCAGCAGCCCGGACCGGGATCTCAATCAGCCCCAGCATTTT.

This chain connects TRBV5-1 to TRBJ2-7, with TRBD2 matching 10 bases. V shed 8 bases and J 1 base; nucleotides not matched to a gene: 6. The CDR3 is 14 amino acids. CDR1 and CDR2 (germline): SGHRS, YFSETQ. CDR3 bases: TGCGCCAGTAAGCGGGGGGGCGGATCCTACGAGCAGTACTTC. It specifies CASKRGGGSYEQYF.

J is TRBJ2-1 and V is TRBV21-1; TRBD2, the D gene given by the table, was not confirmed from the DNA. The J call may not be correct, given that the DNA end is closer to TRBJ2-7. TRBV21-1 is noted as a pseudogene. The CDR3 has 14 amino acids. CDR3 sequence (DNA): TGTGCCAGCAGCAAAGCTAGCGGGGGGTACGAGCAGTACTTC. The encoded protein is CASSKASGGYEQYF.

The rearrangement joins TRBV5-1 to TRBJ1-4, with TRBD1 identical over 10 bases. Germline CDR1 SGHRS, CDR2 YFSETQ. The V gene end was trimmed by 3 bases and the J gene end by 8 bases; junction bases not matched to a gene: 1. This CDR3 is 13 amino acids long. CDR3 amino acids: CASSWGQGEKLFF. In DNA, the CDR3 is TGCGCCAGCAGCTGGGGACAGGGGGAAAAACTGTTTTTT.

The chain links TRBV28 to TRBJ2-5; D is unclear. The J call is doubtful: the DNA matches TRBJ2-7 better. CDR1 is MDHEN, CDR2 SYDVKM, per germline. The CDR3 totals 10 residues. The CDR3 loop reads CATNGYEQYF. The CDR3 region has the DNA TGTGCCACAAACGGATACGAGCAGTACTTC.

The rearrangement links TRBV20-1 to TRBJ2-3; 8 bases line up with TRBD2. The CDR3 contains 12 residues. In germline, CDR1 is DFQATT, CDR2 SNEGSKA (reference sequence). V trimming: 6 bases; J trimming: 6 bases; junction bases outside the gene matches: 5. The CDR3 sequence is CSAHSGADTQYF. CDR3 nucleotides: TGCAGTGCCCATAGCGGGGCCGATACGCAGTATTTT.